The 26 T cell receptor beta chains listed next were all sequenced from one sample in a study of T cells in women clearing cervical HPV infection. TCRdb's table, derived via immunoSEQ multiplex PCR, lists solely in-frame clones and lacks some. This repertoire includes 30,000 to 40,000 clones. The sample comprised blood buffy coat. The receptors come from a woman aged 18 to 75 with a cervical HPV16 infection that either progressed to CIN3+ or cleared (not recorded which).

Comment on this clone: Coverage ceases 3 residues before the CDR3 finishes, and the germline J gene fills in the end. The V and J genes are TRBV19 and TRBJ2-2; 10 positions agree with TRBD2. The V gene end was trimmed by 3 bases and the J gene end by 4 bases; junction bases not matched to a gene: 5. The CDR3 is made up of 16 amino acids. Looked up from germline, CDR1 is LNHDA and CDR2 is SQIVND (reference sequence). CDR3 protein: CASSILAGGSTGELFF. The sequenced part of the CDR3 DNA is TGTGCCAGTAGTATCTTAGCGGGGGGAAGCACCGGGGAG.

As concerns this clone: The read falls 3 residues short of the CDR3 end, and the missing part is taken from the germline J gene. This rearrangement joins TRBV5-6 to TRBJ1-2; 7 positions match TRBD1. The V and J ends lost 2 bases and 7 bases, in that order; junction bases with no gene match: 8. From germline, CDR1 is SGHDT and CDR2 YYEEEE. The CDR3 totals 14 residues. CDR3 DNA, as far as it was read: TGTGCCAGCAGCTTACGGCAGGGGGAAGGTGGC. Translating it yields CASSLRQGEGG. The CDR3 in its entirety is CASSLRQGEGGYTF.

With regard to this clone: At one end the junction does not follow the germline gene, possibly because of a read error. CDR3 region: CSSSRVAGVGDYTF. The sequenced part of the CDR3 DNA is TGTTCCAGCAGCCGGGTAGCGGGAGTGGGGGAC. This chain connects TRBV7-9 to TRBJ1-2; D is possibly TRBD1 (5 bases). The sequence runs out 3 residues before the end of the CDR3; the remainder is reconstructed from the germline J gene. The CDR3 extends over 14 amino acids. CDR1 and CDR2 from the germline V gene are SEHNR and FQNEAQ (reference sequence).

Concerning this clone: The read ends 3 residues shy of where the CDR3 ends; the end is completed using the germline J gene. The genes are TRBV11-1 and TRBJ2-5; D might be TRBD1 (5 bases). The CDR3 extends over 15 amino acids. The V gene's germline CDR1 is SGHAT and CDR2 FQDESV (reference sequence). CDR3 region: CASSLAPLGADTQYF. The CDR3 bases that were read are TGTGCCAGCAGCTTAGCTCCCTTAGGGGCAGATACC.

Comment on this clone: The read halts 3 residues ahead of the CDR3 end, with the missing end drawn from the germline J gene. The chain combines TRBV5-6 with TRBJ1-6; a possible D gene is TRBD1 (5 bases). Germline V gene lookup returns CDR1 SGHDT and CDR2 YYEEEE. Trimming removed 6 bases from V and 7 bases from J, with 17 bases in between. This CDR3 has 15 residues. Partial CDR3 DNA: TGTGCCAGCACCTACAGACAGACAATGAATTCACCC. Protein: CASTYRQTMNSP. The CDR3 as a whole reads CASTYRQTMNSPLHF.

With regard to this clone: An end of the junction does not agree with germline; a read error may underlie this. This sample also contains other DNA sequences that code for the same CDR3. Incomplete CDR3 DNA: TGTGCCCTTAGGGGGCTCGGTGGGTATGGT. It translates to CALRGLGGYG. The entire CDR3 protein is CALRGLGGYGYTF. This chain joins TRBV19 and TRBJ1-2; 7 bases agree with TRBD1. The CDR3 end falls 3 residues outside the read, so it is completed with the germline J gene. There are 13 residues in the CDR3. Germline CDR1 is LNHDA and CDR2 is SQIVND (reference sequence).

A word on this clone: The sequenced fragment ends 3 residues before the CDR3 boundary, so the rest is inferred from the germline J gene. The chain has TRBV6-2 or TRBV6-3 and TRBJ1-2; D possibly corresponds to TRBD1 (5 bases). The germline V gene has CDR1 MNHEY and CDR2 SVGEGT. This CDR3 comprises 15 residues. V was shortened by 2 bases and J by 4 bases, with 14 bases between the two germline ends. The CDR3 here is CASSYANRITYGYTF. The sequenced CDR3 bases are TGTGCCAGCAGTTACGCGAACAGGATTACCTATGGC.

On this clone itself: The read terminates 3 residues ahead of where the CDR3 ends, so the germline J gene completes it. The rearrangement joins TRBV2 to TRBJ2-7; 7 bases match TRBD2. V shed 7 bases and J 0 bases; nucleotides not matched to a gene: 3. From germline, CDR1 is SNHLY and CDR2 FYNNEI. The CDR3 spans 13 residues. The CDR3 loop is CASTLADSYEQYF. Partial CDR3 DNA: TGTGCCAGCACGCTAGCGGACTCCTACGAG.

About this clone itself: The read ends 3 residues early relative to the CDR3; the germline J gene fills the gap. V usage is TRBV7-9 and J usage is TRBJ2-5; 9 nucleotides align to TRBD2. This CDR3 spans 15 amino acids. The germline V gene has CDR1 SEHNR and CDR2 FQNEAQ (reference sequence). V lost 5 bases to trimming and J lost 5 bases; unmatched junction nucleotides: 9. The CDR3 loop is CASSPPLAGVETQYF. The DNA read from the CDR3 is TGTGCCAGCAGCCCCCCATTAGCGGGAGTGGAGACC.

CDR3 sequence: CASSGQGLETQYF. The sequenced CDR3 bases are TGTGCCAGTAGTGGACAGGGCTTGGAGACG. V and J are TRBV19 and TRBJ2-3; TRBD1 aligns across 8 bases. The read gets to within 3 residues of the CDR3 end, and the germline J gene fills in the rest. Per germline, CDR1 LNHDA and CDR2 SQIVND (reference sequence). CDR3 length equals 13 residues.

Incomplete CDR3 DNA: TGTGCCAGCAGTTATTCGTTCTACGAG. This codes for CASSYSFYE. The full-length CDR3 reads as CASSYSFYEQYF. This rearrangement joins TRBV6-2 or TRBV6-3 to TRBJ2-7; D is unresolved. The read terminates 3 residues ahead of where the CDR3 ends, so the germline J gene completes it. Trimming cost V 3 bases and J 3 bases, with 6 bases left between them. The CDR3 has 12 residues. Germline lookup yields CDR1 MNHEY and CDR2 SVGEGT.

To note about this clone: The sequenced fragment ends 3 residues before the CDR3 boundary, so the rest is inferred from the germline J gene. The chain recombines TRBV7-6 with TRBJ1-4, with 10 bases that match TRBD1. The CDR3 totals 16 residues. The ends lost 5 bases at V and 5 bases at J; junction bases unmatched: 8. Germline V gene data show CDR1 as SGHVS and CDR2 as FNYEAQ. This CDR3 is CASSPRSGQGNEKLFF. CDR3 bases read: TGTGCCAGCAGCCCACGATCGGGACAGGGGAATGAAAAA.

As for this clone: The read finishes 3 residues shy of the CDR3 end, and the germline J gene is used to complete it. The chain carries TRBV19 and TRBJ1-2; tentative D call: TRBD1 (5 bases). The V gene lost 7 bases and the J gene lost 3 bases, with 21 bases spanning the gap. The CDR3 runs 16 residues. Germline lookup yields CDR1 LNHDA and CDR2 SQIVND (reference sequence). CDR3 region: CASTNDRIGRHYGYTF. The sequenced part of the CDR3 DNA is TGTGCCAGTACTAACGACAGAATCGGGAGACACTATGGC.

Remarks on this clone: Coverage ceases 3 residues before the CDR3 finishes, and the germline J gene fills in the end. The genes are TRBV7-2 and TRBJ1-5, with TRBD1 as a possible D gene (6 bases). Trimming cost V 0 bases and J 3 bases, with 9 bases left between them. The CDR3 runs to 15 residues. The germline V gene has CDR1 SGHTA and CDR2 FQGNSA. The part of the CDR3 DNA that was read is TGTGCCAGCAGCTTAGCCCAGGGGTCCAATCAGCCC. Translated: CASSLAQGSNQP. The full-length CDR3 reads as CASSLAQGSNQPQHF.

A remark on this clone: The CDR3 goes on 3 residues after the read ends, and that part is filled in from the germline J gene. The chain combines TRBV27 with TRBJ2-7; TRBD2 agrees at 11 bases. CDR3 size: 16 residues. Per germline, CDR1 MNHEY and CDR2 SMNVEV (reference sequence). J lost 5 bases, V lost 5 bases, and 11 bases had no gene match. CDR3 residues: CASSPYLLAGVNEQYF. The CDR3 bases that were read are TGTGCCAGCAGTCCCTACCTACTAGCGGGAGTTAACGAG.

The CDR3: CASSSASGREGGELFF. CDR3 DNA, as far as it was read: TGTGCCAGCAGCTCAGCTAGCGGGAGAGAAGGCGGGGAG. The chain has TRBV7-6 and TRBJ2-2; 10 bases match TRBD2. Read data end 3 residues before the CDR3 end; the end is taken from the germline J gene. CDR1 is SGHVS, CDR2 FNYEAQ, per germline. After removal of 4 bases from V and 7 bases from J, the junction contained 9 bases not matched to a gene. The length of the CDR3 is 16 residues.

To note about this clone: The read halts 3 residues ahead of the CDR3 end, with the missing end drawn from the germline J gene. This chain connects TRBV7-3 to TRBJ2-7; D is unclear. CDR1 and CDR2 (germline): SGHTA, FQGTGA. The length of the CDR3 is 14 residues. Trimming took 5 bases from V and 5 from J, leaving 16 bases between them. CDR3 residues: CASSPPPAAHEQYF. The sequenced CDR3 bases are TGTGCCAGCAGCCCCCCGCCCGCGGCTCACGAG. The whole variable domain, filled in from reference TRBV7-3 and TRBJ2-7, reads GAGVSQTPSNKVTEKGKYVELRCDPISGHTALYWYRQSLGQGPEFLIYFQGTGAADDSGLPNDRFFAVRPEGSVSTLKIQRTERGDSAVYLCASSPPPAAHEQYFGPGTRLTVT.

On this clone itself: The missing CDR3 end, 3 residues past where the read stops, is filled in from the germline J gene. The chain recombines TRBV5-4 with TRBJ2-2; D is undetermined. CDR1 is SGHNT, CDR2 YYREEE, per germline (reference sequence). The CDR3 extends over 13 amino acids. V shed 4 bases and J shed 5 bases, with 9 bases lying between them. Partial CDR3 DNA: TGTGCCAGCAGCGTCACAAATACCGGGGAG. Amino acid sequence: CASSVTNTGE. The entire CDR3 reads CASSVTNTGELFF.

About this clone: From the germline J gene comes the end of the CDR3, since the read stops 3 residues before it. The rearrangement joins TRBV11-3 to TRBJ2-7; possible D gene TRBD1, 6 bases. Germline V gene lookup returns CDR1 SGHNT and CDR2 YENEEA. The length of the CDR3 is 14 residues. Trimming shortened V by 3 bases and J by 0 bases, and 9 bases separated the two germline ends. The CDR3 is CASSFRDNSYEQYF. Partial CDR3 DNA: TGTGCCAGCAGCTTCCGGGACAACTCCTACGAG. Full variable domain (missing parts from reference TRBV11-3 and TRBJ2-7): EAGVVQSPRYKIIEKKQPVAFWCNPISGHNTLYWYLQNLGQGPELLIRYENEEAVDDSQLPKDRFSAERLKGVDSTLKIQPAELGDSAVYLCASSFRDNSYEQYFGPGTRLTVT.

A note on this clone: The read is 3 residues too short to cover the CDR3 end, so that end is filled in from the germline J gene. The V gene is TRBV7-6, the J gene TRBJ2-3; TRBD2 agrees at 12 bases. The CDR3 length is 17 residues. V trimming: 3 bases; J trimming: 2 bases; junction bases outside the gene matches: 6. Germline-derived CDR1 and CDR2 are SGHVS and FNYEAQ. Here the CDR3 reads CASSFASGGGPTDTQYF. The sequenced part of the CDR3 DNA is TGTGCCAGCAGCTTTGCTAGCGGGGGGGGACCCACAGATACG.

Notes on this clone: One end of the junction varies from germline; a read error may be responsible. The CDR3 goes on 3 residues after the read ends, and that part is filled in from the germline J gene. This sample includes further DNA sequences coding for the same CDR3. The chain employs TRBV30 and TRBJ1-2, with 8 bases matching TRBD1. This CDR3 has 12 amino acids. Germline V gene sequence: CDR1 GTSNPN, CDR2 SVGIG (reference sequence). The CDR3 bases that were read are TGTGCCGGCAGGGGGCGCGACTATGGG. This gives the protein CAGRGRDYG. The whole CDR3 reads CAGRGRDYGYTF.

CDR3 DNA (partial): TGCAGTGCATCCTCAGGACAGGGGATAAACACTGAA. Protein product: CSASSGQGINTE. The CDR3 in full is CSASSGQGINTEAFF. This chain links TRBV20-1 with TRBJ1-1; TRBD1 agrees at 9 bases. The read terminates 3 residues before the CDR3 end, so the remaining end is supplied by the germline J gene. This CDR3 is built from 15 residues. Germline CDR1 reads DFQATT; CDR2 reads SNEGSKA (reference sequence). With 6 bases clipped from V and 2 bases from J, the junction kept 10 bases outside the gene matches.

Concerning this clone itself: The read gets to within 3 residues of the CDR3 end, and the germline J gene fills in the rest. This chain uses TRBV10-3 with TRBJ1-6, with 7 bases identical to TRBD1. CDR3 length: 15 residues. Trimming at V came to 6 bases and at J to 7 bases, leaving 9 bases not matched to a gene. Germline V gene data show CDR1 as ENHRY and CDR2 as SYGVKD. The sequenced CDR3 bases are TGTGCCATCAGACAAGAGACAGGGCGGAATTCACCC. It codes for CAIRQETGRNSP. The whole CDR3 sequence reads CAIRQETGRNSPLHF.

Concerning this clone itself: The read gets to within 3 residues of the CDR3 end, and the germline J gene fills in the rest. The chain has TRBV7-7 and TRBJ2-7, with a weak D call TRBD2 (6 bases). V lost 5 bases to trimming and J lost 0 bases, with 17 bases between them. Looked up from germline, CDR1 is SSHAT and CDR2 is FNYEAQ (reference sequence). The CDR3 is 16 amino acids. CDR3 in amino acids: CASSRLGSSDSYEQYF. The DNA read from the CDR3 is TGTGCCAGCAGCCGCCTCGGGAGTAGCGACTCCTACGAG.

Worth noting for this clone: The read halts 3 residues ahead of the CDR3 end, with the missing end drawn from the germline J gene. The chain uses TRBV5-1 and TRBJ2-3; 7 bases match TRBD2. The length of the CDR3 is 17 residues. Germline CDR1 and CDR2: SGHRS and YFSETQ. With 4 bases clipped from V and 2 bases from J, the junction kept 13 bases outside the gene matches. The CDR3 sequence is CASSQVGGAIITDTQYF. The part of the CDR3 DNA that was read is TGCGCCAGCAGCCAAGTGGGAGGGGCGATTATCACAGATACG.

Worth noting for this clone: The CDR3 end is not reached by the read, which stops 3 residues before it; the germline J gene fills it in. The chain carries TRBV20-1 and TRBJ2-5; 10 bases match TRBD2. J lost 6 bases, V lost 6 bases, and 13 bases had no gene match. The CDR3 is made up of 15 amino acids. Germline V CDR1 and CDR2: DFQATT, SNEGSKA (reference sequence). CDR3 DNA, as far as it was read: TGCAGTGCACGCGGAGCGGGGGGGCCTGAGAAGACC. Translation: CSARGAGGPEKT. The whole CDR3 sequence reads CSARGAGGPEKTQYF.